Listed below are T cell receptor beta chains from one sample, sequenced in a study of blood T cell repertoires in COVID-19. The data were produced by immunoSEQ multiplex PCR, yet TCRdb's version contains in-frame clones alone and is incomplete. Of about 120,000 clones in the sample, about four fifths are singletons; the top ten hold 37%. The sample taken for sequencing was peripheral blood. The receptors were gathered from a man aged 35-49 years with active or convalescent COVID-19. The CDR3 runs from the conserved cysteine through the conserved F or W. Each record gives: J gene, D gene, V gene, clone size, CDR3 protein, CDR3 DNA. D genes are given only for firm matches. Clone size is shown for a subset of rows, as once, few, many or a class of expanded clone.

TRBJ1-1 TRBD1 TRBV7-9 NA CASSLQGQGVSEAFF TGTGCCAGCAGCCTACAGGGACAGGGGGTATCTGAAGCTTTCTTT
TRBJ2-1 NA TRBV9 NA CASSAQEREWYNEQFF TGTGCCAGCAGCGCCCAAGAGAGGGAGTGGTACAATGAGCAGTTCTTC
TRBJ1-6 NA TRBV18 many CASSPPLKRGNSPLHF TGTGCCAGCTCACCCCCCCTAAAGCGGGGTAATTCACCCCTCCACTTT
TRBJ1-2 NA TRBV5-5 NA CASSLTPNGYTF TGTGCCAGCAGCTTGACACCAAATGGCTACACCTTC
TRBJ2-1 TRBD2 TRBV30 NA CAWSVKAGGPNEQFF TGTGCCTGGAGTGTAAAAGCGGGAGGGCCCAATGAGCAGTTCTTC
TRBJ2-1 NA TRBV9 NA CASSVVATGYNEQFF TGTGCCAGCAGCGTAGTAGCGACTGGCTACAATGAGCAGTTCTTC
TRBJ2-6 NA TRBV27 NA CASSKLSGANVLTF TGTGCCAGCTCGAAGCTATCTGGGGCCAACGTCCTGACTTTC
TRBJ1-5 TRBD1 TRBV9 NA CASSVGPGGGQPQHF TGTGCCAGCAGCGTAGGTCCAGGGGGCGGTCAGCCCCAGCATTTT
TRBJ1-2 TRBD1 TRBV4-1 few CASSPPDRQGGGYTF TGCGCCAGCAGCCCACCCGACCGACAGGGCGGGGGCTACACCTTC
TRBJ2-7 TRBD1 TRBV30 NA CAWSPRQGAGSYEQYF TGTGCCTGGAGTCCTCGACAGGGGGCAGGCTCCTACGAGCAGTACTTC
TRBJ2-1 TRBD2 TRBV4-3 NA CASSPRTSGGYNEQFF TGCGCCAGCAGCCCACGGACTAGCGGGGGGTACAATGAGCAGTTCTTC
TRBJ1-6 NA TRBV5-8 NA CASSLGAAYNSPLHF TGTGCCAGCAGCTTGGGGGCAGCCTATAATTCACCCCTCCACTTT
TRBJ1-1 NA TRBV7-2 NA CASSSTPQFQAFF TGTGCCAGCAGCTCTACCCCTCAATTTCAAGCTTTCTTT
TRBJ1-1 NA TRBV28 NA CASSPDTFEAFF TGTGCCAGCAGTCCCGACACTTTTGAAGCTTTCTTT
TRBJ2-7 TRBD2 TRBV24-1 few CATSDGGYEQYF TGTGCCACCAGTGACGGGGGGTACGAGCAGTACTTC